This TCR beta chain was identified in a study of blood T cell repertoires in COVID-19. In the study's own analysis: Estimation of nucleated cell counts was performed using reference gene primer amplification. Some clones are missing from TCRdb's copy, which holds only in-frame ones; the method was immunoSEQ multiplex PCR. V, J and clone size are taken as reported in that table, and D and trimming were inferred from the DNA itself. The repertoire holds fewer than 250,000 clones, with approximately 86% as singletons. Residents of 24 US areas, aged about 18 to 89 years, made up the participants. Membership in each cohort depended on participant-reported clinical history. The receptor was derived from a woman aged 25 to 39 with acute COVID-19. The sample taken for sequencing was PBMCs or T cells enriched from blood (not recorded which).

As DNA, the CDR3 is TGCGCCAGCAGCTCTGAGGGGGTAAAGGAAAAACTGTTTTTT. Protein product: CASSSEGVKEKLFF. The rearrangement joins TRBV5-1 to TRBJ1-4, with a tentative D call TRBD1 (6 bases). The CDR3 is 14 amino acids. Trimming left V 3 bases short and J 8 bases short, with 14 bases between. Germline CDR1 reads SGHRS; CDR2 reads YFSETQ.